The clone carrying this TCR beta chain is a singleton in its sample. These data come from a study of blood T cell repertoires in COVID-19. The CDR3 is 15 amino acids. V gave up 1 base and J gave up 8 bases, with 12 bases separating them. Germline V lookup: CDR1 SGHTA, CDR2 FQGNSA. Repertoires were generated with immunoSEQ multiplex PCR, while TCRdb's copy carries only in-frame clones and drops some. Among around 190,000 clones, roughly 80% were seen once, and the ten largest hold around 12%. Sequenced material: peripheral blood. The TCR originated in a woman aged 45-60 years with acute or convalescent COVID-19. The chain recombines TRBV7-2 with TRBJ1-6; D gene ambiguous. The CDR3 nucleotides read TGTGCCAGCAGCTTAGACCACCCGGGGTATTCACCCCTCCACTTT. This encodes CASSLDHPGYSPLHF.